Listed here are 12 T cell receptor beta chains from one sample, sequenced in a study of shared clonotypes between healthy human individuals. TCRdb's copy holds only in-frame clones and misses some; the assay was immunoSEQ multiplex PCR. The data contain around 700,000 clones, around 67% of them singletons. Sequenced input: memory CD4+ T cells sorted from blood. Subset indicated: CD45RA-negative fraction. The receptors derive from a woman aged 30 to 39 in good health.

V is TRBV6-1 and J is TRBJ2-7, with 8 bases fitting TRBD1. Germline-derived CDR1 and CDR2 are MNHNS and SASEGT. Trimming cost V 2 bases and J 6 bases; bases outside gene matches: 9. The length of the CDR3 is 15 residues. The CDR3 loop reads CASSESGQGHREQYF. CDR3 sequence (DNA): TGTGCCAGCAGTGAAAGTGGACAGGGTCATCGCGAGCAGTACTTC.

This clone has just a few counts. The chain combines TRBV4-1 with TRBJ2-2, with 7 positions matching TRBD2. Losses at the gene ends were 2 bases for V and 5 bases for J; bases not matched to a gene: 11. CDR1 and CDR2 (germline): MGHRA, YSYEKL. The CDR3 loop spans 17 amino acids. CDR3 sequence: CASSQLERTRRTGELFF. CDR3 nucleotide sequence: TGCGCCAGCAGCCAACTTGAGAGGACTAGACGTACCGGGGAGCTGTTTTTT.

This clone has only one observation. Distinct nucleotide sequences in the sample also encode this CDR3. The chain carries TRBV28 and TRBJ2-3; TRBD2 agrees at 10 bases. The CDR3 spans 16 residues. The V and J ends lost 5 bases and 2 bases, in that order; junction bases with no gene match: 7. Per the germline V gene, CDR1 is MDHEN and CDR2 is SYDVKM. CDR3 DNA: TGTGCCAGCAGTAGCCTAGCGGGGGTTCCCACAGATACGCAGTATTTT. It specifies CASSSLAGVPTDTQYF.

CDR3 DNA sequence: TGTGCCAGCAGTCCCACAGATACGCAGTATTTT. This sequence encodes CASSPTDTQYF. The chain uses TRBV2 and TRBJ2-3; no definite D call. The CDR3 contains 11 residues. V was cut by 5 bases and J by 2 bases, with 2 bases left in between. Germline values: CDR1 SNHLY, CDR2 FYNNEI.

The rearrangement joins TRBV7-3 to TRBJ2-1; 7 bases are shared with TRBD2. V lost 5 bases, J lost 9 bases, and 7 bases stayed unmatched. This CDR3 region has 13 residues. Germline V lookup: CDR1 SGHTA, CDR2 FQGTGA. CDR3 sequence: CASSRSGMAEQFF. The CDR3 coding sequence is TGTGCCAGCAGCAGGAGCGGGATGGCTGAGCAGTTCTTC. The variable domain in full, completed from reference TRBV7-3 and TRBJ2-1, reads GAGVSQTPSNKVTEKGKYVELRCDPISGHTALYWYRQSLGQGPEFLIYFQGTGAADDSGLPNDRFFAVRPEGSVSTLKIQRTERGDSAVYLCASSRSGMAEQFFGPGTRLTVL.

This clone was seen a few times. V usage is TRBV6-6 and J usage is TRBJ2-3; TRBD2 is a possible D gene (6 bases). Trimming removed 4 bases from V and 4 bases from J, with 9 bases in between. There are 13 residues in the CDR3. Looked up from germline, CDR1 is MNHNY and CDR2 is SVGAGI (reference sequence). This CDR3 is CASSSTRADTQYF. CDR3 in DNA: TGTGCCAGCAGTTCGACTAGAGCAGATACGCAGTATTTT.

In this sample, this clone turned up once. The chain combines TRBV28 with TRBJ2-3; D gene uncertain. Germline CDR1 and CDR2: MDHEN and SYDVKM. The CDR3 covers 13 residues. Trimming left V 7 bases short and J 0 bases short, with 8 bases between. The CDR3 protein is CASTVESTDTQYF. The DNA of the CDR3 is TGTGCCAGCACGGTGGAAAGCACAGATACGCAGTATTTT. Supplemented by reference TRBV28 and TRBJ2-3, the full variable domain reads DVKVTQSSRYLVKRTGEKVFLECVQDMDHENMFWYRQDPGLGLRLIYFSYDVKMKEKGDIPEGYSVSREKKERFSLILESASTNQTSMYLCASTVESTDTQYFGPGTRLTVL.

This clone has a single count. V and J are TRBV9 and TRBJ2-1; unclear D gene. With 0 bases removed from V and 3 bases from J, the gap between germline ends came to 13 bases. CDR1 is SGDLS and CDR2 is YYNGEE in the germline V gene. This CDR3 comprises 16 residues. CDR3 in DNA: TGTGCCAGCAGCGTAGTGTATGGCGGTGGCTACAATGAGCAGTTCTTC. This encodes CASSVVYGGGYNEQFF.

The CDR3 sequence: CASSSQGGGTYEQYF. The CDR3 nucleotides read TGTGCCAGCAGCTCCCAGGGGGGTGGGACCTACGAGCAGTACTTC. This chain uses TRBV5-4 with TRBJ2-7, with a weak D call TRBD1 (7 bases). The CDR3 loop spans 15 amino acids. V was pared by 3 bases and J by 2 bases, with 15 bases between. Germline V CDR1 and CDR2: SGHNT, YYREEE (reference sequence).

This clone was counted between two and nine times. Distinct nucleotide sequences in the sample also encode this CDR3. The V and J genes are TRBV28 and TRBJ1-2, with unresolved D. Trimming stripped 5 bases from V and 4 bases from J, with 8 bases between. The CDR3 runs 12 residues. Germline-derived CDR1 and CDR2 are MDHEN and SYDVKM. The CDR3 region is CASSPSPYGYTF. CDR3 coding DNA: TGTGCCAGCAGTCCATCCCCCTATGGCTACACCTTC.

The J gene is TRBJ2-2, the V gene TRBV6-5; a weak D match, TRBD1 (6 bases). This CDR3 has 13 residues. Looked up from germline, CDR1 is MNHEY and CDR2 is SVGAGI. Deletions cut 2 bases from V and 9 bases from J, with 10 bases between. In nucleotides, the CDR3 is TGTGCCAGCAGTTACACAGGGAAGAGGGAGCTGTTTTTT. Translating it yields CASSYTGKRELFF.

The V and J genes are TRBV27 and TRBJ2-7; tentatively, D is TRBD1 (6 bases). Trimming pared 8 bases from V and 7 bases from J, leaving 18 bases between. CDR3 length equals 13 residues. Germline CDR1 is MNHEY and CDR2 is SMNVEV (reference sequence). The CDR3 DNA is TGTGCCAGCCGTCTACAGGGATTGGGTGAGCAGTACTTC. As protein: CASRLQGLGEQYF.